This T cell receptor (beta chain) was captured in a study of cytotoxic CD8 clonotypes in ibrutinib-treated CLL. On this clone: Its antigen remains unknown.

Targeted sequencing depth ranged from 1 in 200,000 to 1 in 1 million T cells. Sequencing was performed with immunoSEQ multiplex PCR; in TCRdb, only in-frame clones are kept and a portion is missing. Of roughly 150,000 clones in the sample, roughly 76% were seen once. Study-level points and caveats: The clonality rise at ibrutinib response reflected private clonotype expansion. Elevated clonality accompanied ibrutinib response, with a return toward baseline values at progression.

The CDR3 is made up of 12 amino acids. Germline CDR1 reads SEHNR; CDR2 reads FQNEAQ (reference sequence). Trimming cost V 5 bases and J 8 bases, with 12 bases left between them. Here the sequenced sample was PBMCs, taken after 24 months of ibrutinib treatment. The receptor was isolated from a human donor with chronic lymphocytic leukemia. The chain couples TRBV7-9 to TRBJ1-1; D is uncertain. The DNA for the CDR3 is TGTGCCAGCAGCCGAGACGGCCCGGAAGCTTTCTTT. Protein: CASSRDGPEAFF.